This entry describes one TCR beta chain. These data belong to a study of blood T cell repertoires in COVID-19. V was trimmed by 0 bases and J by 4 bases, leaving 12 bases between them. Germline V gene lookup returns CDR1 MGHRA and CDR2 YSYEKL. This CDR3 spans 15 amino acids. Profiled with immunoSEQ multiplex PCR; TCRdb holds only in-frame clones, not every one. The sample holds under 250,000 clones, 82% seen once. Sequencing used peripheral blood. The receptor was isolated from a middle-aged woman with acute or convalescent COVID-19. This chain uses TRBV4-1 with TRBJ1-2; possibly TRBD1 for D (5 bases). DNA of the CDR3: TGCGCCAGCAGCCAAGAAGGAGGGGAGGGCTATGGCTACACCTTC. It specifies CASSQEGGEGYGYTF.